The sequence of this T cell receptor beta chain was determined in a study of spatial heterogeneity in lung cancer. Time point defined: sample taken at primary tumor resection. TCRs were sequenced from unsorted whole RNA of tumor, nontumor lung or PBMC. All TCR cDNA molecules were individually tagged with a unique molecular identifier. Each CDR3 protein gets one entry after TCRdb re-called the 5' RACE reads with MiXCR. Of around 14,000 distinct CDR3 sequences in the sample, 11% were seen once. This clonotype was observed many times. CDR1 and CDR2 from the germline V gene are LNHDA and SQIVND (reference sequence). The CDR3 runs to 17 residues. Trimming pared 2 bases from V and 0 bases from J, leaving 14 bases between.

The receptor was derived from a female donor with early-stage non-small cell lung cancer. The rearrangement links TRBV19 to TRBJ2-1, with a weak D call TRBD2 (7 bases). The sequencing used PBMCs, collected at surgery. CDR3 coding DNA: TGTGCCAGTAGTATATGGTACGGGGGGCCCTCCTACAATGAGCAGTTCTTC. The encoded protein is CASSIWYGGPSYNEQFF.